The 9 T cell receptor beta chains presented below share a single source sample, sequenced in a study of sequential checkpoint blockade in melanoma. The sample's treatment: randomized to nivolumab then ipilimumab (arm A) or the reverse (arm B). The table came from immunoSEQ multiplex PCR; TCRdb's copy has only in-frame clones and leaves some out. The data show fewer than 35,000 clones, with roughly 90% seen just once and roughly 23% held by the top ten. The input for sequencing was CD8+ T cells sorted from blood (inferred from file names), taken from a patient given nivolumab and ipilimumab in sequence. These receptors were collected from a human donor with melanoma.

As regards this clone: Additional DNA sequences in this sample encode the identical CDR3. This chain uses TRBV4-1 with TRBJ2-2, with 8 bases aligning to TRBD2. The CDR3 runs 15 residues. Germline V CDR1 and CDR2: MGHRA, YSYEKL. With 4 bases clipped from V and 5 bases from J, the junction kept 6 bases outside the gene matches. CDR3 amino acids: CASSLGRAGTGELFF. CDR3 DNA: TGCGCCAGCAGCCTCGGGAGGGCCGGGACCGGGGAGCTGTTTTTT.

The chain combines TRBV19 with TRBJ2-7; 8 bases map to TRBD2. V lost 3 bases, J lost 4 bases, and 11 bases stayed unmatched. There are 16 residues in the CDR3. CDR1 and CDR2 from the germline V gene are LNHDA and SQIVND (reference sequence). This chain's CDR3 is CASSIVPGGGLYEQYF. The CDR3 DNA sequence: TGTGCCAGTAGTATCGTACCAGGCGGGGGGTTGTACGAGCAGTACTTC.

The chain links TRBV7-8 to TRBJ2-3; a possible D gene is TRBD2 (6 bases). Germline V gene sequence: CDR1 SGHVS, CDR2 FQNEAQ. The CDR3 is made up of 15 amino acids. V gave up 5 bases and J gave up 0 bases, with 12 bases separating them. CDR3 in amino acids: CASSRRDSSTDTQYF. The CDR3 DNA follows: TGTGCCAGCAGCCGCCGGGACTCGAGCACAGATACGCAGTATTTT.

This clone appeared a single time. Other DNA sequences within the sample encode an identical CDR3. This chain links TRBV6-5 with TRBJ2-3; 9 bases align to TRBD2. After removal of 0 bases from V and 2 bases from J, the junction contained 3 bases not matched to a gene. CDR3 length equals 16 residues. Germline CDR1 is MNHEY and CDR2 is SVGAGI. CDR3 in DNA: TGTGCCAGCAGTTACTCTATAGCGGGAGCCACAGATACGCAGTATTTT. Residues: CASSYSIAGATDTQYF.

This chain connects TRBV6-1 to TRBJ2-7, with TRBD2 matching over 12 bases. The germline V gene encodes CDR1 MNHNS and CDR2 SASEGT. V shed 6 bases and J 6 bases; nucleotides not matched to a gene: 9. This CDR3 comprises 15 residues. As DNA, the CDR3 is TGTGCCAGCAGGCTAGCGGGGGGGCCTCTAGGCGAGCAGTACTTC. Translated, it gives CASRLAGGPLGEQYF.

The chain uses TRBV19 and TRBJ2-7; D not resolved. V dropped 1 base and J dropped 7 bases, with 17 bases sitting between them. This CDR3 contains 15 residues. Germline-derived CDR1 and CDR2 are LNHDA and SQIVND (reference sequence). CDR3 in DNA: TGTGCCAGTAGTATAGTGCCCGGCAGTGCAGGAGAGCAGTACTTC. Protein product: CASSIVPGSAGEQYF.

The chain joins TRBV19 to TRBJ1-1, with D uncertain. Germline V gene data show CDR1 as LNHDA and CDR2 as SQIVND (reference sequence). V was clipped by 3 bases and J by 0 bases, with 5 bases between them. This CDR3 comprises 13 residues. The CDR3 sequence is CASSISVNTEAFF. The CDR3 region has the DNA TGTGCCAGTAGTATTTCGGTGAACACTGAAGCTTTCTTT.

The V gene is TRBV7-8, the J gene TRBJ2-7; the D is unclear. The CDR3 runs 13 residues. Germline loops: CDR1 SGHVS, CDR2 FQNEAQ. V was trimmed by 6 bases and J by 4 bases, leaving 13 bases between them. The CDR3 nucleotides read TGTGCCAGCAGGCTAGAGACGGCATACGAGCAGTACTTC. Protein product: CASRLETAYEQYF.

The V gene is TRBV4-3, the J gene TRBJ2-3, with D tentatively TRBD1 (5 bases). The CDR3 loop spans 15 amino acids. V shed 1 base and J shed 6 bases, with 14 bases lying between them. Germline CDR1 reads LGHNA; CDR2 reads YSLEER. The CDR3 loop is CASSQAPTGLDTQYF. In nucleotides, the CDR3 is TGCGCCAGCAGCCAAGCCCCCACAGGCCTCGATACGCAGTATTTT.